This TCR beta chain is from a study of blood T cell repertoires in COVID-19. Study-wide context: Samples taken during acute and convalescent COVID-19 were collected in the United States, Italy and Spain. From T cells, B-cell-depleted T cells, or PBMCs came the material, which was cDNA or gDNA.

This CDR3 contains 14 residues. Germline CDR1 LNHDA, CDR2 SQIVND (reference sequence). Trimming took off 5 bases at V and 4 bases at J, with 15 bases between the two ends. In the source study's methods: How many nucleated cells were present was estimated from reference gene primer amplification. The repertoire was sequenced with immunoSEQ multiplex PCR; TCRdb's copy has only in-frame clones and lacks some. The DNA was the basis for D and trimming; V, J and clone size are from that table. Counted here are about 480,000 clones, 75% to 90% occurring once; the ten biggest clones make up 4% to 5.5%. The genes are TRBV19 and TRBJ2-7, with a weak D call TRBD2 (6 bases). Material for sequencing was peripheral blood. The source of this sequence is a woman in her twenties or thirties with acute or convalescent COVID-19. The CDR3 bases are TGTGCCAGTAGTCTCTCCGGGACTGTATACGAGCAGTACTTC. Translation gives CASSLSGTVYEQYF.